This T cell receptor beta chain was captured in a study of T cell responses to AZD1222 COVID-19 vaccine. Study findings and constraints: Donors were chiefly white British, with a greater number of females, and clonal diversity was perhaps underestimated. Unmutated variant regions are reportedly targeted by nearly half of spike-specific TCRs.

To note about this clone: Antigen specificity is unknown.

Produced via immunoSEQ multiplex PCR; TCRdb's table is partial and in-frame only. In the table there are about 120,000 clones, more than 70% of which are singletons. The CDR3 runs to 16 residues. V lost 3 bases, J lost 4 bases, and 17 bases lay in between. Germline loops: CDR1 KGHDR, CDR2 SFDVKD. The specimen was peripheral blood, collected on day 0 of AZD1222 vaccination. This rearrangement joins TRBV24-1 to TRBJ2-5; tentative D call: TRBD2 (6 bases). This clonotype was obtained from an adult in good health. The CDR3 sequence: CATSDRGDFRGETQYF. CDR3 sequence (DNA): TGTGCCACCAGTGATCGCGGGGACTTCAGAGGAGAGACCCAGTACTTC.